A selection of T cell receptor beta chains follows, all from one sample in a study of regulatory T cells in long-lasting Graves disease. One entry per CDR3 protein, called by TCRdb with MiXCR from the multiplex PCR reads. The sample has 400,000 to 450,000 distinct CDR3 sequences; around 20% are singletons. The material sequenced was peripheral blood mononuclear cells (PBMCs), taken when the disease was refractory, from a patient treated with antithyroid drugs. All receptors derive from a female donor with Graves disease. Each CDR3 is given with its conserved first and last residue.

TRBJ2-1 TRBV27 CASSFQGLGENNEQFF
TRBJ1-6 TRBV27 CASSLEFRDSHNSPLHF
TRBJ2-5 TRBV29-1 CSVDLGGFGETQYF
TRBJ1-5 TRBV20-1 CSASTGQGNQPQHF
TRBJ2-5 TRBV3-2 CVSCLIRDSQETQYF
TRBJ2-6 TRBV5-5 CASSFLQGSGANVLTF
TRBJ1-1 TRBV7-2 CASSATGVQLVRWTEAFF
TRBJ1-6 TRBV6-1 CASSDNFSGSPLHF
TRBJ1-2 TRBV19 CASSTRPGQANYGYTF
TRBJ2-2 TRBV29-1 CSVDRANTGELSF